These 13 T cell receptor beta chains were sequenced from one sample in a study of cytomegalovirus exposure and HLA in healthy donors. The PCR had 60 Vbeta and 13 Jbeta primers. Here immunoSEQ multiplex PCR was the method, and the copy in TCRdb shows in-frame clones only, minus some. The table lists approximately 170,000 clones, just under 75% of them singletons. Sequenced input: PBMCs. Every receptor here comes from a woman aged 30 to 39 in good health and CMV-seropositive.

The genes are TRBV27 and TRBJ2-5; 9 nucleotides match TRBD1. This CDR3 has 18 residues. Germline loops: CDR1 MNHEY, CDR2 SMNVEV (reference sequence). The V and J ends lost 7 bases and 1 base, in that order; junction bases with no gene match: 16. CDR3 residues: CASIYPPPGQGRQETQYF. The CDR3 bases are TGTGCCAGCATCTACCCACCCCCAGGACAGGGGCGCCAAGAGACCCAGTACTTC.

Written as DNA, the CDR3 is TGTGCCAGCAGTCATTGGGGGGGGAGCTCCTACAATGAGCAGTTCTTC. This translates into CASSHWGGSSYNEQFF. The rearrangement joins TRBV7-9 to TRBJ2-1; 7 positions agree with TRBD2. Trimming took 6 bases from V and 0 from J; bases not matched to a gene: 8. The CDR3 spans 16 residues. In germline, CDR1 is SEHNR, CDR2 FQNEAQ (reference sequence).

This clone was recorded only once. The chain carries TRBV27 and TRBJ2-7; 13 bases are shared with TRBD2. V shed 6 bases and J 7 bases; nucleotides not matched to a gene: 6. The V gene's germline CDR1 is MNHEY and CDR2 SMNVEV (reference sequence). The CDR3 length is 14 residues. The CDR3 loop is CASSPGLAGMEQYF. CDR3 bases: TGTGCCAGCAGCCCGGGACTAGCGGGGATGGAGCAGTACTTC.

On this clone: Different DNA sequences within this sample yield the same CDR3. The rearrangement links TRBV9 to TRBJ2-3; unclear D gene. This CDR3 contains 12 residues. In germline, CDR1 is SGDLS, CDR2 YYNGEE. Trimming removed 0 bases at V and 4 bases at J, with 3 bases between. The CDR3 DNA is TGTGCCAGCAGCGTAGCAGCAGATACGCAGTATTTT. Its translation: CASSVAADTQYF.

The rearrangement uses TRBV5-1 and TRBJ2-3; 10 bases align to TRBD2. CDR3 size: 16 residues. Germline CDR1 SGHRS, CDR2 YFSETQ. J gave up 4 bases and V 0 bases, and 5 bases lay outside the gene matches. The chain's CDR3 is CASSLASGREADTQYF. Here the CDR3 DNA reads TGCGCCAGCAGCTTGGCTAGCGGGAGAGAAGCAGATACGCAGTATTTT.

This sequence joins TRBV27 and TRBJ1-2, with a weak D call TRBD1 (5 bases). Looked up from germline, CDR1 is MNHEY and CDR2 is SMNVEV (reference sequence). The CDR3 is 17 amino acids. The V end lost 4 bases, the J end lost 4 bases, and 22 bases lay between the germline ends. CDR3 DNA sequence: TGTGCCAGCAGTTCTCCGACTCGACAGAAAAGGGGCTATGGCTACACCTTC. As protein: CASSSPTRQKRGYGYTF.

V usage is TRBV5-1 and J usage is TRBJ2-1; TRBD2 might be the D (5 bases). CDR1 is SGHRS, CDR2 YFSETQ, per germline. Deletions cut 0 bases from V and 6 bases from J, with 13 bases between. The CDR3 totals 15 residues. The CDR3 sequence is CASSLAVGNLNEQFF. The DNA for the CDR3 is TGCGCCAGCAGCTTGGCCGTCGGGAACCTCAATGAGCAGTTCTTC.

Regarding this clone: One end of the junction varies from germline; a read error may be responsible. V and J are TRBV7-9 and TRBJ2-7; 10 nucleotides align to TRBD2. In germline, CDR1 is SEHNR, CDR2 FQNEAQ (reference sequence). The CDR3 loop spans 17 amino acids. The DNA for the CDR3 is TGTTCCAGCAGGCCCGGGACTAGCGTTGGGAGTTACTACGAGCAGTACTTC. Translated: CSSRPGTSVGSYYEQYF.

This clone has more than one count but fewer than ten. V usage is TRBV19 and J usage is TRBJ2-1, with D perhaps TRBD2 (5 bases). The CDR3 length is 14 residues. CDR1 and CDR2 from the germline V gene are LNHDA and SQIVND (reference sequence). The V gene lost 4 bases and the J gene lost 5 bases, with 12 bases spanning the gap. CDR3 in DNA: TGTGCCAGTAGTAGAGGACTGGCAGACAATGAGCAGTTCTTC. It yields the protein CASSRGLADNEQFF.

J is TRBJ1-3 and V is TRBV19; tentative D call: TRBD1 (5 bases). The CDR3 loop spans 14 amino acids. Between the trimmed V and J ends, which lost 5 bases and 2 bases, there was a span of 10 bases. Germline V gene lookup returns CDR1 LNHDA and CDR2 SQIVND (reference sequence). CDR3: CASSLTGTGNTIYF. The CDR3 DNA reads as TGTGCCAGTAGTCTCACAGGAACTGGAAACACCATATATTTT.

V usage is TRBV11-2 and J usage is TRBJ2-7; a weak D match, TRBD1 (6 bases). Between the trimmed V and J ends, which lost 0 bases and 10 bases, there was a span of 16 bases. Germline assignment: CDR1 SGHAT and CDR2 FQNNGV. CDR3 length: 14 residues. The CDR3 DNA sequence: TGTGCCAGCAGCTTAGATTTGGGGACACCTCAACAGTACTTC. Protein product: CASSLDLGTPQQYF.

The chain links TRBV29-1 to TRBJ1-2; 7 bases map to TRBD1. Per the germline V gene, CDR1 is SQVTM and CDR2 is ANQGSEA. J gave up 10 bases and V 7 bases, and 12 bases lay outside the gene matches. The CDR3 consists of 12 residues. The chain's CDR3 is CSGRTGTDIYTF. CDR3 DNA: TGCAGCGGGAGAACCGGGACAGACATCTACACCTTC.

The chain combines TRBV7-8 with TRBJ2-3; 9 bases line up with TRBD2. This CDR3 is built from 16 residues. With 3 bases clipped from V and 2 bases from J, the junction kept 6 bases outside the gene matches. CDR1 and CDR2 (germline): SGHVS, FQNEAQ. CDR3 sequence reads: CASSLVAGVDTDTQYF. CDR3 DNA: TGTGCCAGCAGCTTGGTAGCGGGAGTTGACACAGATACGCAGTATTTT.